This T cell receptor beta chain derives from a study of OX40 agonist ivuxolimab in advanced cancers. About the study: The dose-escalation cohort was approximately 85% male, with a mean age of about 58 years, ranging roughly 23 to 79. Study-wide points: The study found that CD8+ T cells averaged more expanded clones than CD4+. Some nonresponders likewise displayed low normalized T-cell clonal expansion.

This CDR3 region has 11 residues. Germline V lookup: CDR1 SGHKS, CDR2 YYEKEE (reference sequence). Some clones are missing from TCRdb's copy, which holds only in-frame ones; the method was immunoSEQ multiplex PCR. The data show tens of thousands of clones, approximately 90% seen once. This clone has just one count. Its antigen remains unidentified. Relative to the germline gene, one junction end is altered; a read error may explain this. The chain employs TRBV5-5 and TRBJ1-1; D possibly corresponds to TRBD1 (6 bases). The TCR comes from an adult with an advanced solid tumor such as melanoma, head and neck, liver or kidney cancer. This specimen was CD4+ or CD8+ T cells sorted from blood, taken in a trial of the OX40 agonist ivuxolimab. The CDR3 sequence: CASRLDSEAFF. In nucleotides, the CDR3 is TGTGCCAGCAGGTTGGACAGTGAAGCTTTCTTT.